Presented here are 22 T cell receptor beta chains from one specimen sequenced in a study of T-cell reconstitution after alpha-beta-depleted transplantation in children. As it was prepared, the TCRbeta library received unique molecular identifiers. In TCRdb, the PCR reads were re-called with MiXCR into one record per CDR3 protein. The sample includes hundreds of thousands of distinct CDR3 sequences, 10% to 15% of them seen just once. This material consisted of PBMCs, mostly from graft donor cells, taken 360 days after TCRalphabeta/CD19-depleted stem cell transplant. The receptors shown here come from a male patient younger than 18 who had a stem cell transplant for acute myeloid leukemia, so the T cells may come from the graft donor.

About this clonotype itself: A junction end diverges from the germline sequence, so it may reflect a read error. This chain links TRBV20-1 with TRBJ2-7; TRBD2 matches at 14 bases. The germline CDR1 and CDR2 sequences are DFQATT and SNEGSKA (reference sequence). The CDR3 contains 16 residues. Here the CDR3 DNA reads TGCAGTCCTAGCGGACTAGCGGGAGGACCGCTCTACGAGCAGTACTTC. The encoded protein is CSPSGLAGGPLYEQYF.

The sample holds a few counts of this clonotype. This chain links TRBV6-2 or TRBV6-3 with TRBJ2-3; either TRBD1 or TRBD2 may supply D (6 bases each). The CDR3 covers 16 residues. Trimming stripped 2 bases from V and 2 bases from J, with 14 bases between. CDR1 and CDR2 from the germline V gene are MNHEY and SVGEGT. The CDR3 spells CASSYLGGIPTDTQYF. The CDR3 bases are TGTGCCAGCAGTTACCTCGGGGGCATTCCCACAGATACGCAGTATTTT.

The table lists this clonotype with a few counts. The chain combines TRBV20-1 with TRBJ2-5; D not resolved. The V end lost 6 bases, the J end lost 7 bases, and 18 bases lay between the germline ends. The CDR3 runs 13 residues. Germline CDR1 is DFQATT and CDR2 is SNEGSKA (reference sequence). Written as DNA, the CDR3 is TGCAGTGCATCAATAAAGCTCTCGGGGACCCAGTACTTC. This codes for CSASIKLSGTQYF.

The chain joins TRBV7-9 to TRBJ2-7; D is unresolved. Per germline, CDR1 SEHNR and CDR2 FQNEAQ (reference sequence). The CDR3 contains 13 residues. Deletions cut 4 bases from V and 6 bases from J, with 13 bases between. The CDR3 sequence is CASSSLRAIEQYF. Written as DNA, the CDR3 is TGTGCCAGCAGCTCCCTAAGGGCAATCGAGCAGTACTTC.

This clonotype was observed a handful of times. The V and J genes are TRBV5-1 and TRBJ2-2; 9 nucleotides align to TRBD1. Germline V CDR1 and CDR2: SGHRS, YFSETQ. This CDR3 has 15 residues. V lost 2 bases to trimming and J lost 4 bases; unmatched junction nucleotides: 3. CDR3 protein: CASSFTGGSTGELFF. The CDR3 nucleotides read TGCGCCAGCAGCTTTACAGGGGGCAGCACCGGGGAGCTGTTTTTT.

This clonotype was recorded at least ten times. This chain connects TRBV15 to TRBJ2-7; D is uncertain. The V gene lost 3 bases and the J gene lost 1 base, with 10 bases spanning the gap. CDR3 length equals 14 residues. Germline V CDR1 and CDR2: LNHNV, YYDKDF (reference sequence). As DNA, the CDR3 is TGTGCCACCAGCAGCATGGACCGTTCCTACGAGCAGTACTTC. Translated: CATSSMDRSYEQYF.

The chain links TRBV29-1 to TRBJ2-3, with TRBD2 matching over 7 bases. The CDR3 is 14 amino acids. Looked up from germline, CDR1 is SQVTM and CDR2 is ANQGSEA. Germline trimming cut 4 bases from V and 2 bases from J; bases unmatched to any gene: 6. The DNA of the CDR3 is TGCAGCGTTGGGCGGGAGACTTCCACAGATACGCAGTATTTT. This gives the protein CSVGRETSTDTQYF.

The sample holds many counts of this clonotype. This chain connects TRBV6-5 to TRBJ1-2; maybe TRBD1 (5 bases). Germline CDR1 reads MNHEY; CDR2 reads SVGAGI. The germline V and J ends were trimmed by 0 bases and 0 bases, with 8 bases remaining between them. This CDR3 spans 15 amino acids. CDR3 nucleotides: TGTGCCAGCAGTTACTCTAGGGGATCTAACTATGGCTACACCTTC. Translating gives CASSYSRGSNYGYTF.

This clonotype occurred a few times. The gene calls are TRBV7-6 and TRBJ2-2; D unresolved. CDR1 and CDR2 from the germline V gene are SGHVS and FNYEAQ. This CDR3 is built from 13 residues. Between the trimmed V and J ends, which lost 1 base and 7 bases, there was a span of 7 bases. The CDR3 bases are TGTGCCAGCAGCTTAGGGTTATTCGGGGAGCTGTTTTTT. This encodes CASSLGLFGELFF.

This chain uses TRBV4-2 with TRBJ1-5, with D perhaps TRBD1 (5 bases). This CDR3 is 16 amino acids long. The germline V and J ends were trimmed by 1 base and 3 bases, with 13 bases remaining between them. CDR1 and CDR2 (germline): LGHNA, YNFKEQ. CDR3 nucleotides: TGTGCCAGCAGCCAAGTTATAGGGGCTCTCAATCAGCCCCAGCATTTT. Translated, it gives CASSQVIGALNQPQHF.

In this sample, this clonotype turned up a few times. This chain connects TRBV4-3 to TRBJ2-7; D is possibly TRBD2 (6 bases). The CDR3 sequence is 17 residues long. V lost 0 bases and J lost 0, with 15 bases in between. Germline CDR1 reads LGHNA; CDR2 reads YSLEER. The CDR3 here is CASSQDPSGFFSYEQYF. The CDR3 nucleotides read TGCGCCAGCAGCCAAGATCCCAGCGGGTTTTTCTCCTACGAGCAGTACTTC.

There are a few counts of this clonotype. The chain joins TRBV12-3 or TRBV12-4 to TRBJ1-1; tentatively, D is TRBD1 (6 bases). There are 15 residues in the CDR3. The V and J ends lost 5 bases and 0 bases respectively, with 13 bases between them. CDR3 loop: CASSPWTEMNTEAFF. For the CDR3, the DNA is TGTGCCAGCAGTCCATGGACAGAGATGAACACTGAAGCTTTCTTT.

Ten or more counts support this clonotype. This chain joins TRBV28 and TRBJ2-3, with a possible D match to TRBD2 (5 bases). Trimming stripped 3 bases from V and 5 bases from J, with 18 bases between. The CDR3 totals 16 residues. CDR1 is MDHEN, CDR2 SYDVKM, per germline. CDR3 sequence reads: CASSFLDGEWIDTQYF. CDR3 DNA sequence: TGTGCCAGCAGTTTCCTGGACGGGGAGTGGATAGATACGCAGTATTTT. Complete variable domain (other parts from reference TRBV28 and TRBJ2-3): DVKVTQSSRYLVKRTGEKVFLECVQDMDHENMFWYRQDPGLGLRLIYFSYDVKMKEKGDIPEGYSVSREKKERFSLILESASTNQTSMYLCASSFLDGEWIDTQYFGPGTRLTVL.

The gene calls are TRBV7-9 and TRBJ2-1; D call uncertain. Trimming took off 5 bases at V and 0 bases at J, with 17 bases between the two ends. Germline CDR1 reads SEHNR; CDR2 reads FQNEAQ (reference sequence). This CDR3 spans 17 amino acids. The CDR3 region is CASSPKVGADSYNEQFF. CDR3 DNA sequence: TGTGCCAGCAGCCCAAAAGTAGGAGCCGACTCCTACAATGAGCAGTTCTTC.

This clonotype was seen a few times. The J gene is TRBJ1-5, the V gene TRBV12-3 or TRBV12-4; TRBD1 matches at 7 bases. V was pared by 3 bases and J by 7 bases, with 6 bases of the junction left unmatched. There are 14 residues in the CDR3. The CDR3 region is CASSLPGGRQPQHF. Here the CDR3 DNA reads TGTGCCAGCAGTTTGCCAGGGGGGAGGCAGCCCCAGCATTTT.

This clonotype was detected many times. This chain connects TRBV29-1 to TRBJ2-1; no reliable D call. The CDR3 has 11 amino acids. The V gene lost 8 bases and the J gene lost 7 bases, with 12 bases spanning the gap. The germline gives CDR1 SQVTM, CDR2 ANQGSEA. The CDR3 sequence is CSPGTTNEQFF. For the CDR3, the DNA is TGCAGCCCAGGAACTACGAATGAGCAGTTCTTC.

This clonotype came up many times. The rearrangement links TRBV29-1 to TRBJ2-1; D is possibly TRBD1 or TRBD2 (5 bases each). The CDR3 has 13 residues. Trimming cost V 4 bases and J 8 bases, with 15 bases left between them. Germline CDR1 and CDR2: SQVTM and ANQGSEA. The CDR3 coding sequence is TGCAGCGTTGGAGGGCAATTGGGGGATGAGCAGTTCTTC. It encodes CSVGGQLGDEQFF.

This clonotype has only a few counts. This rearrangement joins TRBV20-1 to TRBJ2-5; D may be TRBD1 (6 bases). CDR1 and CDR2 (germline): DFQATT, SNEGSKA (reference sequence). The CDR3 is 13 residues long. V lost 6 bases to trimming and J lost 7 bases, with 18 bases between them. The chain's CDR3 is CSALRDTLGTQYF. The CDR3, as DNA: TGCAGTGCCCTCCGGGACACCCTGGGGACCCAGTACTTC.

This clonotype was observed at least ten times. This sequence joins TRBV12-3 or TRBV12-4 and TRBJ2-5; D ambiguous. The CDR3 runs to 12 residues. Trimming shortened V by 3 bases and J by 7 bases, and 9 bases separated the two germline ends. The CDR3 nucleotides read TGTGCCAGCAGTTTCGTTGTTAGGACCCAGTACTTC. Its translation is CASSFVVRTQYF.

The V and J genes are TRBV11-2 and TRBJ2-1; 10 bases agree with TRBD2. Germline lookup yields CDR1 SGHAT and CDR2 FQNNGV. The V gene end was trimmed by 7 bases and the J gene end by 8 bases; junction bases not matched to a gene: 17. The CDR3 sequence is 17 residues long. DNA for the CDR3: TGTGCCAGCACTTACCTAGGAGCGGGAGGGCCCATCGATGAGCAGTTCTTC. This encodes CASTYLGAGGPIDEQFF.

The gene calls are TRBV9 and TRBJ2-1; the match to TRBD2 covers 8 bases. Losses at the gene ends were 0 bases for V and 2 bases for J; bases not matched to a gene: 4. Per germline, CDR1 SGDLS and CDR2 YYNGEE. This CDR3 region has 16 residues. CDR3 residues: CASSVGPGGPYNEQFF. Here the CDR3 DNA reads TGTGCCAGCAGCGTAGGCCCGGGAGGGCCCTACAATGAGCAGTTCTTC. Based on the CDR3 plus reference TRBV9 and TRBJ2-1, the full variable domain is DSGVTQTPKHLITATGQRVTLRCSPRSGDLSVYWYQQSLDQGLQFLIQYYNGEERAKGNILERFSAQQFPDLHSELNLSSLELGDSALYFCASSVGPGGPYNEQFFGPGTRLTVL.

This clonotype was detected ten times or more. The chain couples TRBV5-1 to TRBJ2-6; TRBD1 matches at 8 bases. The CDR3 runs 17 residues. Looked up from germline, CDR1 is SGHRS and CDR2 is YFSETQ. The V segment lost 2 bases and the J segment 1 base; nucleotides outside the gene matches: 5. In DNA form, the CDR3 reads TGCGCCAGCAGCTTAGGACAGGGACCTTCTGGGGCCAACGTCCTGACTTTC. This codes for CASSLGQGPSGANVLTF.